Listed here are 19 T cell receptor beta chains from one sample, sequenced in a study of post-analysis software for immune sequencing data. Study-wide points: A handful of TRBV segments were significantly more frequent in patients than in controls. TRBV5-6, TRBV5-1 and TRBV20-1 were among these segments.

cDNA libraries of TCR beta carried unique molecular identifiers. MiXCR was run by TCRdb on the PCR reads, yielding one entry per CDR3 protein. The profile shows about 180,000 distinct CDR3 sequences, approximately 30% of them singletons. No cognate antigen is known for these TCRs. The sequencing sample was made of blood. These receptors were obtained from a girl between 10 and 17 years old with multiple sclerosis.

The CDR3 loop is CASTKTGGLRETQYF. CDR3 DNA sequence: TGCGCCAGCACCAAGACGGGAGGGTTGCGAGAGACCCAGTACTTC. The chain recombines TRBV5-1 with TRBJ2-7; the match to TRBD2 covers 8 bases. The closer fit of TRBJ2-5 to the DNA end suggests the J call may be wrong. The CDR3 is 15 residues long. Germline V gene data show CDR1 as SGHRS and CDR2 as YFSETQ.

This clonotype has more than one count but fewer than ten. The chain recombines TRBV5-1 with TRBJ2-5, with TRBD1 matching over 7 bases. Germline loops: CDR1 SGHRS, CDR2 YFSETQ. This CDR3 has 18 residues. Trimming removed 4 bases from V and 3 bases from J; junction bases left unmatched: 18. CDR3 in DNA: TGCGCCAGCAGCCATAAACCTCCCCGACAGGGTATTAAAGAGACCCAGTACTTC. Protein: CASSHKPPRQGIKETQYF. Based on the CDR3 plus reference TRBV5-1 and TRBJ2-5, the full variable domain is KAGVTQTPRYLIKTRGQQVTLSCSPISGHRSVSWYQQTPGQGLQFLFEYFSETQRNKGNFPGRFSGRQFSNSRSEMNVSTLELGDSALYLCASSHKPPRQGIKETQYFGPGTRLLVL.

This clonotype was found a few times. V is TRBV27 and J is TRBJ2-1; no firm D call. Germline V gene lookup returns CDR1 MNHEY and CDR2 SMNVEV (reference sequence). CDR3 length: 13 amino acids. Trimming cost V 0 bases and J 3 bases, with 3 bases left between them. The chain's CDR3 is CASSLSDYNEQFF. The CDR3 DNA sequence: TGTGCCAGCAGTTTATCAGACTACAATGAGCAGTTCTTC.

For this clonotype: A junction end diverges from the germline sequence, so it may reflect a read error. This chain connects TRBV3-1 to TRBJ1-5; TRBD1 might be the D (5 bases). Germline values: CDR1 LGHDT, CDR2 YNNKEL (reference sequence). This CDR3 has 15 residues. The CDR3 DNA reads as TGTGCCAGCAGCCAAGAAATGGGGCCCAATCAGCCCCGGCATTTT. Translation: CASSQEMGPNQPRHF.

The rearrangement links TRBV7-9 to TRBJ2-7; D might be TRBD2 (6 bases). Trimming left V 5 bases short and J 3 bases short, with 23 bases between. Germline V gene data show CDR1 as SEHNR and CDR2 as FQNEAQ (reference sequence). The CDR3 runs 17 residues. CDR3 loop: CASSPFMGTGEVYEQYF. The CDR3 bases are TGTGCCAGCAGCCCCTTTATGGGAACGGGAGAGGTCTACGAGCAGTACTTC.

This clonotype has at least ten counts. The rearrangement links TRBV20-1 to TRBJ2-3; D is unresolved. With 0 bases removed from V and 2 bases from J, the gap between germline ends came to 9 bases. Germline V gene sequence: CDR1 DFQATT, CDR2 SNEGSKA (reference sequence). This CDR3 contains 14 residues. CDR3 bases: TGCAGTGCTAGAGATACCCTCAACACAGATACGCAGTATTTT. This gives the protein CSARDTLNTDTQYF.

A note on this clonotype: This may come from a read error, since a much larger clone is one base off. The chain carries TRBV20-1 and TRBJ2-7; D is ambiguous. The V and J ends lost 0 bases and 7 bases respectively, with 10 bases between them. Germline lookup yields CDR1 DFQATT and CDR2 SNEGSKA (reference sequence). This CDR3 spans 12 amino acids. The CDR3 protein is CSARDGRQEQYF. The CDR3 nucleotides are TGCAGTGCTAGAGACGGCAGGCAGGAGCAGTACTTC.

This clonotype appeared many times. The chain uses TRBV29-1 and TRBJ2-5; D may correspond to TRBD1 or TRBD2 (6 bases each). The V and J ends lost 5 bases and 5 bases respectively, with 12 bases between them. The CDR3 extends over 12 amino acids. Germline V lookup: CDR1 SQVTM, CDR2 ANQGSEA. The CDR3 sequence is CSVRGTRETQYF. The CDR3, as DNA: TGCAGCGTTCGGGGGACAAGGGAGACCCAGTACTTC.

At least ten counts were recorded for this clonotype. This chain connects TRBV20-1 to TRBJ2-3, with D unclear. V was clipped by 5 bases and J by 4 bases, with 10 bases between them. This CDR3 is 12 amino acids long. Per the germline V gene, CDR1 is DFQATT and CDR2 is SNEGSKA (reference sequence). The CDR3 here is CSALIDPDTQYF. DNA of the CDR3: TGCAGTGCTCTGATAGACCCAGATACGCAGTATTTT.

Details on this clonotype: Being one base from a much bigger clone, this may be a read error. The chain combines TRBV13 with TRBJ2-3, with 10 bases that match TRBD2. The CDR3 consists of 16 residues. Germline CDR1 reads PRHDT; CDR2 reads FYEKMQ (reference sequence). Losses at the gene ends were 5 bases for V and 3 bases for J; bases not matched to a gene: 8. CDR3 residues: CASSPSSGGGTDTQYF. The DNA of the CDR3 is TGTGCCAGCAGCCCCTCTAGCGGGGGAGGGACAGATACGCAGTATTTT. The variable domain in full, with the rest retrieved from reference TRBV13 and TRBJ2-3, is AAGVIQSPRHLIKEKRETATLKCYPIPRHDTVYWYQQGPGQDPQFLISFYEKMQSDKGSIPDRFSAQQFSDYHSELNMSSLELGDSALYFCASSPSSGGGTDTQYFGPGTRLTVL.

Only a few counts were recorded for this clonotype. The chain recombines TRBV20-1 with TRBJ1-6, with D maybe TRBD1 (6 bases). The CDR3 is made up of 18 amino acids. Germline assignment: CDR1 DFQATT and CDR2 SNEGSKA (reference sequence). V was pared by 2 bases and J by 4 bases, with 21 bases between. The CDR3 sequence is CSARRRVGGLNYNSPLHF. The CDR3 nucleotides are TGCAGTGCTAGAAGAAGAGTTGGGGGGCTGAATTATAATTCACCCCTCCACTTT.

This chain connects TRBV7-9 to TRBJ2-5; perhaps TRBD2 as D (5 bases). Germline CDR1 SEHNR, CDR2 FQNEAQ (reference sequence). V was clipped by 5 bases and J by 3 bases, with 7 bases between them. The CDR3 spans 12 residues. In nucleotides, the CDR3 is TGTGCCAGCAGCCCGGGGAAAGAGACCCAGTACTTC. It is translated as CASSPGKETQYF.

This clonotype was seen ten or more times. At one boundary the junction diverges from the germline segment, which might be a read error. This chain joins TRBV12-3 or TRBV12-4 and TRBJ2-1; 10 bases are a match to TRBD2. The length of the CDR3 is 14 residues. The CDR3 loop is CASSLAGGGDEQFF. DNA of the CDR3: TGTGCCAGCAGCTTAGCGGGGGGCGGCGATGAGCAGTTCTTC.

In its sample, this clonotype was seen many times. This chain connects TRBV7-3 to TRBJ2-5; 7 bases map to TRBD2. Germline CDR1 is SGHTA and CDR2 is FQGTGA. V dropped 5 bases and J dropped 6; count of bases not matched to a gene: 6. The CDR3 consists of 13 residues. CDR3 in DNA: TGTGCCAGCAGCAAAGCGGGGTCGCAGACCCAGTACTTC. This codes for CASSKAGSQTQYF.

Note on this clonotype: One end of the junction does not line up with germline, which may come from a read error. The chain has TRBV5-1 and TRBJ2-3, with D unresolved. Germline CDR1 SGHRS, CDR2 YFSETQ. This CDR3 region has 14 residues. The chain's CDR3 is CASRQRLSTDTRYF. The DNA of the CDR3 is TGCGCCAGCAGACAGCGTCTTAGCACAGATACGCGGTATTTT.

This clonotype occurred a few times. This chain links TRBV6-5 with TRBJ1-1, with 7 nucleotides matching TRBD1. This CDR3 region has 16 residues. The germline V gene encodes CDR1 MNHEY and CDR2 SVGAGI. J gave up 1 base and V 3 bases, and 8 bases lay outside the gene matches. The CDR3 DNA reads as TGTGCCAGCAGTTATGGTTTTGGGACAGCGAACACTGAAGCTTTCTTT. Protein: CASSYGFGTANTEAFF.

This clonotype was picked up many times. The chain has TRBV3-1 and TRBJ2-2; D possibly corresponds to TRBD2 (6 bases). Germline V gene sequence: CDR1 LGHDT, CDR2 YNNKEL (reference sequence). There are 15 residues in the CDR3. V was shortened by 4 bases and J by 3 bases, with 12 bases between the two germline ends. CDR3 sequence: CASSPGTSHTGELFF. The DNA of the CDR3 is TGTGCCAGCAGCCCCGGGACTTCCCACACCGGGGAGCTGTTTTTT.

In this sample, this clonotype turned up many times. This sequence joins TRBV7-9 and TRBJ1-2, with D uncertain. The CDR3 is made up of 15 amino acids. CDR1 and CDR2 from the germline V gene are SEHNR and FQNEAQ (reference sequence). Trimming pared 1 base from V and 7 bases from J, leaving 16 bases between. The CDR3 DNA follows: TGTGCCAGCAGCTTAGTGGCCGCCAAAGGATCTGGCTACACCTTC. Protein sequence: CASSLVAAKGSGYTF.

This clonotype was seen repeatedly, ten times or more. The genes are TRBV12-3 or TRBV12-4 and TRBJ1-2; 7 nucleotides agree with TRBD1. This CDR3 region has 13 residues. J lost 6 bases, V lost 5 bases, and 6 bases had no gene match. CDR3 region: CASSVGQLDGYTF. DNA for the CDR3: TGTGCCAGCAGTGTGGGACAGTTGGATGGCTACACCTTC.